The 10 T cell receptor beta chains given below trace back to one sample, sequenced in a study of blood T cell repertoires in COVID-19. Produced via immunoSEQ multiplex PCR; TCRdb's table is partial and in-frame only. This sample has some 83,000 clones, with 70% to 90% found just once. Source material: peripheral blood. These receptors all come from a man aged 55 to 70 with acute or convalescent COVID-19.

V usage is TRBV27 and J usage is TRBJ2-5; perhaps TRBD1 as D (6 bases). V lost 5 bases to trimming and J lost 5 bases, with 18 bases between them. The CDR3 sequence is 15 residues long. Germline V gives CDR1 MNHEY, CDR2 SMNVEV (reference sequence). CDR3 sequence (DNA): TGTGCCAGCAGTAGGGAAACAGGGATTTGGGAGACCCAGTACTTC. Translating gives CASSRETGIWETQYF.

This clone was counted only a few times. The chain uses TRBV7-8 and TRBJ1-5; the D gene is possibly TRBD1 (6 bases). V lost 1 base to trimming and J lost 2 bases, with 9 bases between them. CDR3 length: 15 amino acids. Germline V gene lookup returns CDR1 SGHVS and CDR2 FQNEAQ. The chain's CDR3 is CASSLGKGGNQPQHF. Written as DNA, the CDR3 is TGTGCCAGCAGCTTAGGGAAGGGGGGCAATCAGCCCCAGCATTTT.

This chain's CDR3 is CASSDDRAYSNQPQHF. CDR3 DNA: TGTGCCAGTAGTGATGACAGAGCCTATAGCAATCAGCCCCAGCATTTT. V and J are TRBV19 and TRBJ1-5; D possibly corresponds to TRBD1 (5 bases). The CDR3 is made up of 16 amino acids. Trimming stripped 5 bases from V and 0 bases from J, with 14 bases between. Germline values: CDR1 LNHDA, CDR2 SQIVND (reference sequence). The entire variable domain, with the rest obtained from reference TRBV19 and TRBJ1-5, is as follows: DGGITQSPKYLFRKEGQNVTLSCEQNLNHDAMYWYRQDPGQGLRLIYYSQIVNDFQKGDIAEGYSVSREKKESFPLTVTSAQKNPTAFYLCASSDDRAYSNQPQHFGDGTRLSIL.

The chain couples TRBV9 to TRBJ1-4; tentative D call: TRBD1 (5 bases). V lost 0 bases, J lost 7 bases, and 13 bases lay in between. The CDR3 runs to 15 residues. In germline, CDR1 is SGDLS, CDR2 YYNGEE. In nucleotides, the CDR3 is TGTGCCAGCAGCGTAGGGGGCGGGGTCGGTGAAAAACTGTTTTTT. Translated: CASSVGGGVGEKLFF.

V gene TRBV15 combines with J gene TRBJ2-7; a weak D match, TRBD1 (6 bases). CDR3 length: 13 residues. V lost 0 bases and J 6 bases, leaving 9 bases between the germline ends. The V gene's germline CDR1 is LNHNV and CDR2 YYDKDF (reference sequence). CDR3 DNA: TGTGCCACCAGCAGAGATATAGGGGGCGAGCAGTACTTC. Its translation is CATSRDIGGEQYF.

The chain recombines TRBV7-2 with TRBJ2-1, with a weak D call TRBD2 (7 bases). This CDR3 comprises 16 residues. The germline V gene has CDR1 SGHTA and CDR2 FQGNSA. The V gene lost 5 bases and the J gene lost 8 bases, with 22 bases spanning the gap. The CDR3 DNA reads as TGTGCCAGCAGCCCTCCGAAAGGGGGGGGTAGCTATGAGCAGTTCTTC. This sequence encodes CASSPPKGGGSYEQFF. The entire variable domain, with the rest obtained from reference TRBV7-2 and TRBJ2-1, is as follows: GAGVSQSPSNKVTEKGKDVELRCDPISGHTALYWYRQSLGQGLEFLIYFQGNSAPDKSGLPSDRFSAERTGGSVSTLTIQRTQQEDSAVYLCASSPPKGGGSYEQFFGPGTRLTVL.

V usage is TRBV30 and J usage is TRBJ1-2; TRBD1 might be the D (6 bases). The V gene's germline CDR1 is GTSNPN and CDR2 SVGIG (reference sequence). V lost 2 bases, J lost 1 base, and 14 bases lay in between. The CDR3 sequence is 15 residues long. CDR3 in DNA: TGTGCCTGGAGTTCCCCCTTCAGGGGTAACTATGGCTACACCTTC. Translating it yields CAWSSPFRGNYGYTF.

This clone appeared a single time. V and J are TRBV10-3 and TRBJ2-2; TRBD1 might be the D (6 bases). V lost 6 bases and J 5 bases, leaving 16 bases between the germline ends. Germline CDR1 ENHRY, CDR2 SYGVKD. The CDR3 totals 15 residues. The CDR3 region is CAIRTQGWATGELFF. CDR3 DNA sequence: TGTGCCATCAGAACACAGGGTTGGGCGACCGGGGAGCTGTTTTTT.

The rearrangement links TRBV4-1 to TRBJ1-4; D gene unclear. V was shortened by 1 base and J by 8 bases, with 14 bases between the two germline ends. This CDR3 comprises 15 residues. The germline gives CDR1 MGHRA, CDR2 YSYEKL. CDR3 amino acids: CASSQVQASGEKLFF. The CDR3 nucleotides read TGCGCCAGCAGCCAAGTTCAGGCTTCTGGAGAAAAACTGTTTTTT.

The chain recombines TRBV5-1 with TRBJ1-4; D gene uncertain. In germline, CDR1 is SGHRS, CDR2 YFSETQ. This CDR3 has 13 residues. Between the trimmed V and J ends, which lost 5 bases and 3 bases, there was a span of 8 bases. CDR3 sequence: CASSQQANEKLFF. The DNA for the CDR3 is TGCGCCAGCAGTCAGCAGGCTAATGAAAAACTGTTTTTT.